This T cell receptor (beta chain) comes out of a study of T cell repertoires in ileal Crohn's disease. Across the study: Approximately 510 nanograms of biopsy DNA per sample underwent TCRB immunosequencing. Study-wide results and limits: Active smokers at surgery had more clonal expansions than non-smokers.

The CDR3 is 16 amino acids. Germline V CDR1 and CDR2: SGHVS, FQNEAQ. Trimming cost V 1 base and J 5 bases, with 15 bases left between them. Time point given: proximal margin of the surgical specimen (macroscopically non-inflamed). Included were adult ileal or ileocolonic Crohn's patients indicated for ileocolonic resection. Data came from immunoSEQ multiplex PCR; TCRdb stores just in-frame clones and leaves some out. Among roughly 7,000 clones listed, under 80% were seen once. With regard to this clone: Its antigen is unknown.

The sequence was obtained from an adult with Crohn's disease. The chain joins TRBV7-8 to TRBJ2-1, with a possible D match to TRBD2 (6 bases). The material sequenced was ileal tissue. DNA of the CDR3: TGTGCCAGCAGCTTAGTTCCCGGGAGTGGACACAATGAGCAGTTCTTC. Encoded protein: CASSLVPGSGHNEQFF. Looking up the rest from reference TRBV7-8 and TRBJ2-1 gives the full variable domain: GAGVSQSPRYKVAKRGQDVALRCDPISGHVSLFWYQQALGQGPEFLTYFQNEAQLDKSGLPSDRFFAERPEGSVSTLKIQRTQQEDSAVYLCASSLVPGSGHNEQFFGPGTRLTVL.